These 8 T cell receptor beta chains originate from one sample sequenced in a study of monozygotic twins with inflammatory bowel disease (dated by TCRdb to the late 2010s). Receptor libraries were prepared by 5' RACE. Reads for this sample came from an Illumina HiSeq 2500. TCRdb reprocessed the reads and lists each CDR3 protein sequence as a single entry, with no DNA. This sample's table carries 300,000 to 350,000 distinct CDR3 sequences. Around 2% of the sample rests with the top ten. What was sequenced was blood. These receptors were collected from a human donor with ulcerative colitis or Crohn's disease, or a healthy co-twin of an affected twin (not recorded which).

The genes are TRBV3-1 and TRBJ2-1; TCRdb's D call of TRBD1 is untestable without DNA. Germline V lookup: CDR1 LGHDT, CDR2 YNNKEL (reference sequence). The CDR3 contains 15 residues. Here the CDR3 reads CASSSTGGFYNEQFF.

J is TRBJ2-2 and V is TRBV27; with no DNA, the TCRdb D assignment of TRBD1 cannot be verified. CDR1 and CDR2 from the germline V gene are MNHEY and SMNVEV (reference sequence). This CDR3 comprises 18 residues. The CDR3 sequence is CASSSQYGSQGAGGELFF.

The rearrangement links TRBV5-1 to TRBJ2-1; TCRdb gives TRBD1 as the D gene, but with no DNA this cannot be confirmed. The CDR3 length is 12 residues. Germline V gene lookup returns CDR1 SGHRS and CDR2 YFSETQ. CDR3 region: CASSPGADEQFF.

This chain joins TRBV11-2 and TRBJ2-5; TCRdb names TRBD2, which stays unverified in the absence of DNA. The CDR3 spans 19 residues. Germline-derived CDR1 and CDR2 are SGHAT and FQNNGV. The CDR3: CASSNYHRAGGSTNETQYF.

The chain couples TRBV3-1 to TRBJ2-3; with no DNA, the TCRdb D assignment of TRBD1 cannot be verified. This CDR3 comprises 22 residues. Germline V gene data show CDR1 as LGHDT and CDR2 as YNNKEL (reference sequence). CDR3 loop: CASSQVFLTGTGTSGVTDTQYF.

The chain employs TRBV20-1 and TRBJ2-7; the D call from TCRdb, TRBD1, cannot be confirmed without DNA. Germline CDR1 is DFQATT and CDR2 is SNEGSKA (reference sequence). CDR3 length equals 13 residues. The CDR3: CSARDPTGGEQYF.

J is TRBJ1-2 and V is TRBV5-1. The CDR3 is 13 residues long. Germline CDR1 reads SGHRS; CDR2 reads YFSETQ. This CDR3 is CASSLDGSYGYTF.

The chain couples TRBV5-1 to TRBJ2-7; the TRBD2 assignment by TCRdb is unverifiable without DNA. Germline V gene data show CDR1 as SGHRS and CDR2 as YFSETQ. The length of the CDR3 is 14 residues. The CDR3 loop is CASRPTSESYEQYF.